Sequencing of this T cell receptor (beta chain) was carried out in a study of blood T cell repertoires in COVID-19. This clone was seen just once. The V gene's germline CDR1 is SGHKS and CDR2 YYEKEE (reference sequence). The CDR3 is 15 amino acids. V lost 6 bases and J lost 1, with 16 bases in between. TCRdb's copy holds only in-frame clones and misses some; the assay was immunoSEQ multiplex PCR. This sample yields around 200,000 clones, of which about four fifths are seen a single time; under 3% belongs to the top ten. The J gene is TRBJ1-1, the V gene TRBV5-5; D gene ambiguous. The receptor comes from a man aged 50-60 years with active or convalescent COVID-19. Sequenced: peripheral blood. The CDR3 sequence is CASTPWALTNTEAFF. The CDR3 DNA reads as TGTGCCAGCACCCCATGGGCCTTGACGAACACTGAAGCTTTCTTT.